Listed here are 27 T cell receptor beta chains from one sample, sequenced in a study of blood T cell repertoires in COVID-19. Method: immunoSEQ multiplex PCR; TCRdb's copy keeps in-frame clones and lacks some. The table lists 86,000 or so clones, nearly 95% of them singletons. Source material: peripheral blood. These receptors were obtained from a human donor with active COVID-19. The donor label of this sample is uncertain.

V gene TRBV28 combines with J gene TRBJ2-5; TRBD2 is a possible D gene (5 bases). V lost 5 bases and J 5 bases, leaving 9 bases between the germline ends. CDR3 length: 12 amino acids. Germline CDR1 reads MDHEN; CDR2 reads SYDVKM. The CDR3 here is CASSPPGETQYF. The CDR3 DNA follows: TGTGCCAGCAGTCCCCCGGGGGAGACCCAGTACTTC.

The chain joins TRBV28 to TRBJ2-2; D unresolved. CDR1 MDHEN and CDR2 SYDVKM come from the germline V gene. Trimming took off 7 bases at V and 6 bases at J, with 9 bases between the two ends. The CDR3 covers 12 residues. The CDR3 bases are TGTGCCAGCACCCCGCGTCCCGGGGAGCTGTTTTTT. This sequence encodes CASTPRPGELFF.

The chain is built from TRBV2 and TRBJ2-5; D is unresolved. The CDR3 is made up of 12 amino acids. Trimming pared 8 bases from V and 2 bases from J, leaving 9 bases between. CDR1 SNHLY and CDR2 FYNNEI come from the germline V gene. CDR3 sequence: CASAVSQETQYF. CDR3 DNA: TGTGCCAGCGCGGTGTCGCAAGAGACCCAGTACTTC.

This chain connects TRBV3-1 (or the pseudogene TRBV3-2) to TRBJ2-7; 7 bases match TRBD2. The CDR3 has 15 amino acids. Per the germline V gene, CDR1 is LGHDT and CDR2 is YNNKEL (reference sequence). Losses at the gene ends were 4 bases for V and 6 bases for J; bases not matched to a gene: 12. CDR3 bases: TGTGCCAGCAGCCTAAGGGCAGGACTAGGATCCGAGCAGTACTTC. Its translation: CASSLRAGLGSEQYF.

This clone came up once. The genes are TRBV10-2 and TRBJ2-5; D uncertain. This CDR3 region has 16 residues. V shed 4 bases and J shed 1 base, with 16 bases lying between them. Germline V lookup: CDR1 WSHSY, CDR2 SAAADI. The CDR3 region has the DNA TGCGCCAGCAGTGTGAGAGGAAGGCGAGCCCAAGAGACCCAGTACTTC. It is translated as CASSVRGRRAQETQYF.

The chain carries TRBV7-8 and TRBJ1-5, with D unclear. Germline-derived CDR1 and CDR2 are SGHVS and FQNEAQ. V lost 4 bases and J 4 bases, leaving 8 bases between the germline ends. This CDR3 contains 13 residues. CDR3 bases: TGTGCCAGCAGCTATTCAGGAAATCAGCCCCAGCATTTT. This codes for CASSYSGNQPQHF. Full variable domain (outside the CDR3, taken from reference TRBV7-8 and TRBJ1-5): GAGVSQSPRYKVAKRGQDVALRCDPISGHVSLFWYQQALGQGPEFLTYFQNEAQLDKSGLPSDRFFAERPEGSVSTLKIQRTQQEDSAVYLCASSYSGNQPQHFGDGTRLSIL.

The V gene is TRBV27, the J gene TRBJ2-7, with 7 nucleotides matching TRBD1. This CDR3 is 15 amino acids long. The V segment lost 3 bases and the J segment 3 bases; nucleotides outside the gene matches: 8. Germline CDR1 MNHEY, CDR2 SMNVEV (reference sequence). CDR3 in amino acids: CASSFSTTGNYEQYF. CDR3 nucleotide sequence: TGTGCCAGCAGTTTCTCGACGACAGGGAACTACGAGCAGTACTTC.

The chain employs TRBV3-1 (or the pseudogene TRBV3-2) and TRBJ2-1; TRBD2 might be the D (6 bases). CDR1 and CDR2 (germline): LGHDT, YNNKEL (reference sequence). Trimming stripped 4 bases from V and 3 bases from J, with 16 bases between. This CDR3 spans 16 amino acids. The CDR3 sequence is CASSPRGRRGYNEQFF. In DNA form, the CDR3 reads TGTGCCAGCAGCCCCCGTGGTCGGCGGGGCTACAATGAGCAGTTCTTC.

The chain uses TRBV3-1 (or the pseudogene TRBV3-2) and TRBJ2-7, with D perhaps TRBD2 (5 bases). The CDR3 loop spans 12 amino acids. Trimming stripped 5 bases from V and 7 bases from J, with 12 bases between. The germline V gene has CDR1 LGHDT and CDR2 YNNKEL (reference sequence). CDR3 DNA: TGTGCCAGCAGCAAGAGCCGGAGGGAGCAGTACTTC. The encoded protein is CASSKSRREQYF.

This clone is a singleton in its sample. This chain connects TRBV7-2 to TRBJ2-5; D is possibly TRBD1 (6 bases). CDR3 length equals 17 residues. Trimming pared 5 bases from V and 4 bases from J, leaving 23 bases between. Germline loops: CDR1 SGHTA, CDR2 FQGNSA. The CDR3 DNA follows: TGTGCCAGCAGCACGACCCCGGGACACCGTTTCGGAGAGACCCAGTACTTC. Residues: CASSTTPGHRFGETQYF.

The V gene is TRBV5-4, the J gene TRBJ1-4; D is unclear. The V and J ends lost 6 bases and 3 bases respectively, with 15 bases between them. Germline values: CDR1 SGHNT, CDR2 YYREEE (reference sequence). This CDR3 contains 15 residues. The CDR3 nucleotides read TGTGCCAGCACCTTTTCGCCTAGTGCTAATGAAAAACTGTTTTTT. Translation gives CASTFSPSANEKLFF.

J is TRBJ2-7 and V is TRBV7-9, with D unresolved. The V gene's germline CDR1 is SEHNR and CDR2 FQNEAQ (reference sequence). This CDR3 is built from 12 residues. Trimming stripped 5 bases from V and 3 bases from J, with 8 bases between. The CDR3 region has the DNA TGTGCCAGCAGCCCTTCGGGCTACGAGCAGTACTTC. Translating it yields CASSPSGYEQYF.

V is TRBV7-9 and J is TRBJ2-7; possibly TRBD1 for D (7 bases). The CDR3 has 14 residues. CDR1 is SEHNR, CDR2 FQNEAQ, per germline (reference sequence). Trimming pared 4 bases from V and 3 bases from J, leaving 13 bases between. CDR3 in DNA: TGTGCCAGCAGCTCGGGCAGGGGGGACTACGAGCAGTACTTC. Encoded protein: CASSSGRGDYEQYF.

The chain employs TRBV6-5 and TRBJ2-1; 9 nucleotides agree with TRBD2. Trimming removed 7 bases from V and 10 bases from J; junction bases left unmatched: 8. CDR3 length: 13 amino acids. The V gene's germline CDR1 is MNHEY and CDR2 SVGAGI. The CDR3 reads CASKHPGLAEQFF. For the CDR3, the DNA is TGTGCCAGCAAGCACCCGGGACTAGCCGAGCAGTTCTTC.

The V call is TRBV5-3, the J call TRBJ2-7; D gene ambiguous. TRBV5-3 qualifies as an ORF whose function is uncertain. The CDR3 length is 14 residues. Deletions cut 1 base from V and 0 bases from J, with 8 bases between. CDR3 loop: CARSLIASSYEQYF. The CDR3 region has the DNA TGTGCCAGAAGCTTGATCGCTAGCTCCTACGAGCAGTACTTC.

The DNA for the CDR3 is TGTGCCAGCAGCTTAGACCCCACAAGCGGAACACGTGACAATGAGCAGTTCTTC. It codes for CASSLDPTSGTRDNEQFF. V gene TRBV7-6 combines with J gene TRBJ2-1; D is perhaps TRBD2 (5 bases). CDR3 size: 18 residues. Per germline, CDR1 SGHVS and CDR2 FNYEAQ. Trimming removed 1 base from V and 5 bases from J, with 21 bases in between.

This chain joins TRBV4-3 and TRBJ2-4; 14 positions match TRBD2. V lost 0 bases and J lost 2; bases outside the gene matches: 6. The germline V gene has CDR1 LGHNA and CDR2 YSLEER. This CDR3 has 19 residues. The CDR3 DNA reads TGCGCCAGCAGCCAAGACGGGACTAGCGGGAGAGCATCCAAAAACATTCAGTACTTC. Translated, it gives CASSQDGTSGRASKNIQYF.

The CDR3 sequence: CASSEPGTGELFF. In nucleotides, the CDR3 is TGTGCCAGCAGTGAACCGGGCACCGGGGAGCTGTTTTTT. The chain is built from TRBV25-1 and TRBJ2-2; the D is unclear. This CDR3 has 13 amino acids. Looked up from germline, CDR1 is MGHDK and CDR2 is SYGVNS. V was clipped by 2 bases and J by 4 bases, with 5 bases between them. Together with reference TRBV25-1 and TRBJ2-2, the CDR3 gives the full variable domain: EADIYQTPRYLVIGTGKKITLECSQTMGHDKMYWYQQDPGMELHLIHYSYGVNSTEKGDLSSESTVSRIRTEHFPLTLESARPSHTSQYLCASSEPGTGELFFGEGSRLTVL.

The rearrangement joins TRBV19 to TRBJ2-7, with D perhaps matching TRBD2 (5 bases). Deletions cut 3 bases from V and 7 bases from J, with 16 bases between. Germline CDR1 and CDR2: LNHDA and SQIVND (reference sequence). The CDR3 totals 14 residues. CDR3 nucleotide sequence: TGTGCCAGTAGTATCGGGGTGTCTCCTGGGGAGCAGTACTTC. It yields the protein CASSIGVSPGEQYF.

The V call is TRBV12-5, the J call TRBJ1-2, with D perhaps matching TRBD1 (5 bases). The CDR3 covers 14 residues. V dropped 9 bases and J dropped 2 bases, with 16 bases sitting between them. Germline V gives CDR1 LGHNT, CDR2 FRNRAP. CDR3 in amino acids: CASLDSNVNYGYTF. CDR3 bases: TGTGCTAGCCTAGACAGTAATGTAAACTATGGCTACACCTTC.

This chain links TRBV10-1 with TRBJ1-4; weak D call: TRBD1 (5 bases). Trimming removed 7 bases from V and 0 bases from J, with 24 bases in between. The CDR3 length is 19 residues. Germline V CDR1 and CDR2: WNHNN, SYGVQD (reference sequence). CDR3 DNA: TGCGCCAGCACTTTGCCCGCCAGGGCCACACTGCCAACTAATGAAAAACTGTTTTTT. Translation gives CASTLPARATLPTNEKLFF.

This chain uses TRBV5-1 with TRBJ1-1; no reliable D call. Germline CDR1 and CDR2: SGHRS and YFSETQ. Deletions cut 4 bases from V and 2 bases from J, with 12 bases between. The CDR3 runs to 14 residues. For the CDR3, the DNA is TGCGCCAGCAGCGACCTGAGAGGAAACACTGAAGCTTTCTTT. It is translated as CASSDLRGNTEAFF.

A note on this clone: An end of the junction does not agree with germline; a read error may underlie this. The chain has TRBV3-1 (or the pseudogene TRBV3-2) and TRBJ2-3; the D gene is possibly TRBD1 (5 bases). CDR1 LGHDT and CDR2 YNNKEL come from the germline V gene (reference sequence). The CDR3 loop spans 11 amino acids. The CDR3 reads CASSQSGDSHF. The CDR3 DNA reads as TGTGCCAGCAGCCAATCCGGCGACAGCCACTTT.

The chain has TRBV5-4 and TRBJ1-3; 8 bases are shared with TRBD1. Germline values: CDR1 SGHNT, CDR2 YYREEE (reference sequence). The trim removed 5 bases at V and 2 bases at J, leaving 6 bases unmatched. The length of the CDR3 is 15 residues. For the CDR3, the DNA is TGTGCCAGCAGAACGGGGACAGGCCCTGGAAACACCATATATTTT. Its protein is CASRTGTGPGNTIYF.

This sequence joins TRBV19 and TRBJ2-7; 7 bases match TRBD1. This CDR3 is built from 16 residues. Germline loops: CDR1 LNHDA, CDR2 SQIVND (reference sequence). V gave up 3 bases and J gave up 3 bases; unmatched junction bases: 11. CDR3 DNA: TGTGCCAGTAGTATTCTCCTACAGGGGACCAGCTACGAGCAGTACTTC. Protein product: CASSILLQGTSYEQYF.

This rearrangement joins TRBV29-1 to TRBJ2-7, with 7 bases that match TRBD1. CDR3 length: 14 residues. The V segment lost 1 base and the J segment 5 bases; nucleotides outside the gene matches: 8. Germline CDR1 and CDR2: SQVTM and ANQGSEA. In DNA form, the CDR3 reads TGCAGCGTTGAAGGGGACAGCAAGGGCCACGAGCAGTACTTC. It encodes CSVEGDSKGHEQYF.

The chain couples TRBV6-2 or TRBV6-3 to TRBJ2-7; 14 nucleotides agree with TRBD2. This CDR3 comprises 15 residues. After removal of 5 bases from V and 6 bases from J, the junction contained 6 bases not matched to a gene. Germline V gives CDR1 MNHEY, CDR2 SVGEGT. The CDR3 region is CASSRTSGRSREQYF. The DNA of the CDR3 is TGTGCCAGCAGTCGGACTAGCGGGAGGTCTCGCGAGCAGTACTTC.